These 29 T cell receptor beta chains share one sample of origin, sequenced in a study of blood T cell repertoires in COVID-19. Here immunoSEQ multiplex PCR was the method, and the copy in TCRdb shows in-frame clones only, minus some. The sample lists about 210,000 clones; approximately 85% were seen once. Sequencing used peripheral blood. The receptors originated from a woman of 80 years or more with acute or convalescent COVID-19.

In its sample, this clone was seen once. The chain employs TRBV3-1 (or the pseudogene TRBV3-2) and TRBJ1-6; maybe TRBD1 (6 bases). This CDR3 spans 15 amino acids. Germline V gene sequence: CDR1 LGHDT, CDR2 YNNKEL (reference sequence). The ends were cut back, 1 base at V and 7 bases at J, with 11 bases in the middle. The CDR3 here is CASSQGTGSNSPLHF. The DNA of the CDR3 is TGTGCCAGCAGCCAAGGCACAGGGAGCAATTCACCCCTCCACTTT.

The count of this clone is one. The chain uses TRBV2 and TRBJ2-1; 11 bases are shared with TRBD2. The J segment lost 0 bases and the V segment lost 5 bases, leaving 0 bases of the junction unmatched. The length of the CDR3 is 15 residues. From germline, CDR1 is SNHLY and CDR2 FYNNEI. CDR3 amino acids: CASSTSGSSYNEQFF. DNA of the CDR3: TGTGCCAGCAGTACTAGCGGGAGCTCCTACAATGAGCAGTTCTTC.

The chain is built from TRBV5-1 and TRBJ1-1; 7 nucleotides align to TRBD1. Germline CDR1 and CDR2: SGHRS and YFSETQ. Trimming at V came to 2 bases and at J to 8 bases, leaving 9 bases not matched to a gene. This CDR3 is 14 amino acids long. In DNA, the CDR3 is TGCGCCAGCAGCTTAACCCCAGGGGGTAAAGAAGCTTTCTTT. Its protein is CASSLTPGGKEAFF.

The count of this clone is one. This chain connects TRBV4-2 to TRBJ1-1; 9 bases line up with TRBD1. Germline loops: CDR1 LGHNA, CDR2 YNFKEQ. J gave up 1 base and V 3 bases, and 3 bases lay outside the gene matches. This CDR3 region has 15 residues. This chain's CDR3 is CASSHGDRENTEAFF. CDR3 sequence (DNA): TGTGCCAGCAGCCACGGGGACAGGGAGAACACTGAAGCTTTCTTT.

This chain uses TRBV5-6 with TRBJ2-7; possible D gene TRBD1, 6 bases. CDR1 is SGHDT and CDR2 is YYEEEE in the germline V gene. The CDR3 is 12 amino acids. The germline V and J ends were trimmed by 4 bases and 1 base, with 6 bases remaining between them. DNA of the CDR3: TGTGCCAGCAGCGACAGGTCCTACGAGCAGTACTTC. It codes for CASSDRSYEQYF.

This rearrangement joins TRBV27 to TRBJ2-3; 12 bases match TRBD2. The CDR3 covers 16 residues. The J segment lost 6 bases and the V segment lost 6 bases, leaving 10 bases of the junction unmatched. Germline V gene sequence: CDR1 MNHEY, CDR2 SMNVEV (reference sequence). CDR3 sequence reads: CASRPLRLAGVDTQYF. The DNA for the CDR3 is TGTGCCAGCAGACCGCTGCGACTAGCGGGAGTTGATACGCAGTATTTT.

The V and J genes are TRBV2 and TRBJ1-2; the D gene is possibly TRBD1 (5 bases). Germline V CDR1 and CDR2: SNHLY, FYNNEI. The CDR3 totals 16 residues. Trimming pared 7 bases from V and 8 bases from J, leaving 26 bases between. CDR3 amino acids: CASTTGVRGSSVGYTF. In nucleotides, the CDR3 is TGTGCCAGCACGACGGGGGTTAGGGGCAGTAGTGTGGGCTACACCTTC. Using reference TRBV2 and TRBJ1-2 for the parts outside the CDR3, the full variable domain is EPEVTQTPSHQVTQMGQEVILRCVPISNHLYFYWYRQILGQKVEFLVSFYNNEISEKSEIFDDQFSVERPDGSNFTLKIRSTKLEDSAMYFCASTTGVRGSSVGYTFGSGTRLTVV.

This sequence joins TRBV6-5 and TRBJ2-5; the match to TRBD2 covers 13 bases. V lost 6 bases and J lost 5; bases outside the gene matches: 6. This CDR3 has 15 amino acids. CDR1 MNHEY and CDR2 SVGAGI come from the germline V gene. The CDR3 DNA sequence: TGTGCCAGCAGCTGGACTAGCGGGAGATTCGAGACCCAGTACTTC. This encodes CASSWTSGRFETQYF.

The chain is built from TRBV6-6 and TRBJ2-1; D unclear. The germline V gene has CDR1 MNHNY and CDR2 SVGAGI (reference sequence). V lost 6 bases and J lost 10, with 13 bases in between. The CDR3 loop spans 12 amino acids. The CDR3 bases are TGTGCCAGCAGGAACTCGCCAGGCGAGCAGTTCTTC. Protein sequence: CASRNSPGEQFF.

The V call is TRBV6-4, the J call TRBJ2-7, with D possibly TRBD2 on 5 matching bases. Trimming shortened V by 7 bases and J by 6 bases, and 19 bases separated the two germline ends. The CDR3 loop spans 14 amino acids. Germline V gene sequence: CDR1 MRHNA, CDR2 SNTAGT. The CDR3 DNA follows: TGTGCCAGCACCCCCGCGCGGGCCCAAGGCGAGCAGTACTTC. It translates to CASTPARAQGEQYF.

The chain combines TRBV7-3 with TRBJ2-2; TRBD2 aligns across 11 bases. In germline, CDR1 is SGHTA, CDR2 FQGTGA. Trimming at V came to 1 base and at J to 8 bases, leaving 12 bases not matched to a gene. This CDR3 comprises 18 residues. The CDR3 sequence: CASSLIGRLAGISGELFF. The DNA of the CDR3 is TGTGCCAGCAGCTTAATCGGGAGACTAGCGGGAATATCGGGGGAGCTGTTTTTT.

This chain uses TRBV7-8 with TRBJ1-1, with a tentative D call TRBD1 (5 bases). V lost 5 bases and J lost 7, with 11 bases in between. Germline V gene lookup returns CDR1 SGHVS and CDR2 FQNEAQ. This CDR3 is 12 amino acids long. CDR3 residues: CASSQNRNEAFF. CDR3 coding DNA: TGTGCCAGCAGCCAAAACAGGAATGAAGCTTTCTTT.

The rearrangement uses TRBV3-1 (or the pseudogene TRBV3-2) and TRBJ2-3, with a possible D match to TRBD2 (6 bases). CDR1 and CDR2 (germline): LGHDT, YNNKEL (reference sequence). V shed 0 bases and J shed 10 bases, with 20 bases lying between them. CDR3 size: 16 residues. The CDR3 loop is CASSQELRDGFLAQYF. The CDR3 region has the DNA TGTGCCAGCAGCCAAGAATTGCGGGATGGGTTTTTGGCGCAGTATTTT.

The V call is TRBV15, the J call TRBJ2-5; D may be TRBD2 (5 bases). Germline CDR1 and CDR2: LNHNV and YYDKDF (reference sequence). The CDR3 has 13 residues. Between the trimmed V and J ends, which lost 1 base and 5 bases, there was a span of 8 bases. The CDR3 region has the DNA TGTGCCACCAGCAGAGGAGGGAGCGAGACCCAGTACTTC. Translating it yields CATSRGGSETQYF.

The CDR3 nucleotides are TGTGCCAGCTCACGGAATACACAGGGGATGGGGACTGAAGCTTTCTTT. Translated: CASSRNTQGMGTEAFF. The gene calls are TRBV18 and TRBJ1-1; 7 bases are a match to TRBD1. V lost 4 bases, J lost 5 bases, and 13 bases stayed unmatched. Germline V gene lookup returns CDR1 KGHSH and CDR2 LQKENI. CDR3 length: 16 amino acids.

The CDR3 nucleotides are TGTGCCAGCAGCTCTCAGGGGGTTTTCACTGAAGCTTTCTTT. Translation gives CASSSQGVFTEAFF. The V gene is TRBV7-2, the J gene TRBJ1-1, with 7 bases matching TRBD1. Germline V lookup: CDR1 SGHTA, CDR2 FQGNSA. Trimming cost V 4 bases and J 4 bases; bases outside gene matches: 6. CDR3 length equals 14 residues.

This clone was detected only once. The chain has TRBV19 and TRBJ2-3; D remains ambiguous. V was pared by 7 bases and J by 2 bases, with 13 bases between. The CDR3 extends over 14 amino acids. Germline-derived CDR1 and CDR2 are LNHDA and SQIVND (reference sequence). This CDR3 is CASTPGYYTDTQYF. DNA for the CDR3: TGTGCCAGTACACCCGGGTATTACACAGATACGCAGTATTTT. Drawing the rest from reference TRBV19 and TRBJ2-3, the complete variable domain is DGGITQSPKYLFRKEGQNVTLSCEQNLNHDAMYWYRQDPGQGLRLIYYSQIVNDFQKGDIAEGYSVSREKKESFPLTVTSAQKNPTAFYLCASTPGYYTDTQYFGPGTRLTVL.

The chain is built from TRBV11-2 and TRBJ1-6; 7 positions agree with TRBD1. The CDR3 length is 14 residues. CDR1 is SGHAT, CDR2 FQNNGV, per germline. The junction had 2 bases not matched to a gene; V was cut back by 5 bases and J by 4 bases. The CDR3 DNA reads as TGTGCCAGCAGCCTACAGGGGTATAATTCACCCCTCCACTTT. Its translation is CASSLQGYNSPLHF. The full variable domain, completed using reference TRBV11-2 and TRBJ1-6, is EAGVAQSPRYKIIEKRQSVAFWCNPISGHATLYWYQQILGQGPKLLIQFQNNGVVDDSQLPKDRFSAERLKGVDSTLKIQPAKLEDSAVYLCASSLQGYNSPLHFGNGTRLTVT.

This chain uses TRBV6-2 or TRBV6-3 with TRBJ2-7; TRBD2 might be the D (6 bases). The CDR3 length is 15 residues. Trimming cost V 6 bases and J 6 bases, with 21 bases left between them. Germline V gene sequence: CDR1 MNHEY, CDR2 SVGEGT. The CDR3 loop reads CASSPDPAGKSEQYF. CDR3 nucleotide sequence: TGTGCCAGCAGCCCCGACCCGGCGGGGAAATCCGAGCAGTACTTC.

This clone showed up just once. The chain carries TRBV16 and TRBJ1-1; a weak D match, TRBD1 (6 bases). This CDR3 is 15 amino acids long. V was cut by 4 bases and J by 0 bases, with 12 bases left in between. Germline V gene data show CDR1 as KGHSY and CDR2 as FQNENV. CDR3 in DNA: TGTGCCAGCAGCCCTAGGACAGTCATGAACACTGAAGCTTTCTTT. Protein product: CASSPRTVMNTEAFF.

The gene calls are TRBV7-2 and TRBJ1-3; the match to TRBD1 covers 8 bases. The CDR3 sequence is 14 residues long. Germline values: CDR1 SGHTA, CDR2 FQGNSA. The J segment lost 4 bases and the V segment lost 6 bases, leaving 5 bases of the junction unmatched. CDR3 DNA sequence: TGTGCCAGCAGTCCAGGGGGCGCGGGAAACACCATATATTTT. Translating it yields CASSPGGAGNTIYF.

CDR3 in amino acids: CASSANRDTNEAFF. The CDR3 nucleotides read TGTGCCAGCAGCGCCAACAGGGACACCAATGAAGCTTTCTTT. The rearrangement joins TRBV7-9 to TRBJ1-1; D perhaps matches TRBD1 (6 bases). Germline-derived CDR1 and CDR2 are SEHNR and FQNEAQ (reference sequence). The CDR3 is 14 amino acids. Trimming stripped 5 bases from V and 7 bases from J, with 17 bases between. Full variable domain (remainder filled in from reference TRBV7-9 and TRBJ1-1): DTGVSQNPRHKITKRGQNVTFRCDPISEHNRLYWYRQTLGQGPEFLTYFQNEAQLEKSRLLSDRFSAERPKGSFSTLEIQRTEQGDSAMYLCASSANRDTNEAFFGQGTRLTVV.

CDR3: CASSPPRGRDEEQYF. The CDR3 coding sequence is TGTGCCAGCAGCCCCCCCCGCGGGAGGGACGAGGAGCAGTACTTC. J is TRBJ2-7 and V is TRBV5-4; 9 bases line up with TRBD2. The CDR3 consists of 15 residues. Trimming at V came to 4 bases and at J to 7 bases, leaving 12 bases not matched to a gene. Germline assignment: CDR1 SGHNT and CDR2 YYREEE (reference sequence).

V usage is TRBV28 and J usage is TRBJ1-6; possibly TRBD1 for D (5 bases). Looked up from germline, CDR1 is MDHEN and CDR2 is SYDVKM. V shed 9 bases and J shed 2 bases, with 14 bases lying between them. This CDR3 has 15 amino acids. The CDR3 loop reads CASTGPTTYNSPLHF. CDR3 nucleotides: TGTGCCAGTACAGGTCCTACAACCTATAATTCACCCCTCCACTTT. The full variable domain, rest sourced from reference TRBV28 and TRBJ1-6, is DVKVTQSSRYLVKRTGEKVFLECVQDMDHENMFWYRQDPGLGLRLIYFSYDVKMKEKGDIPEGYSVSREKKERFSLILESASTNQTSMYLCASTGPTTYNSPLHFGNGTRLTVT.

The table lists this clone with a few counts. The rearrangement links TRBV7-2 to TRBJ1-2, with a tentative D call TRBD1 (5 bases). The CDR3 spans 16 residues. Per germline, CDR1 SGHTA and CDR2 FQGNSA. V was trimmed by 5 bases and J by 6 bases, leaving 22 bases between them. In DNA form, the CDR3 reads TGTGCCAGCAGCCCTACCCGGACACCAGCAAGGCATGGCTACACCTTC. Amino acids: CASSPTRTPARHGYTF.

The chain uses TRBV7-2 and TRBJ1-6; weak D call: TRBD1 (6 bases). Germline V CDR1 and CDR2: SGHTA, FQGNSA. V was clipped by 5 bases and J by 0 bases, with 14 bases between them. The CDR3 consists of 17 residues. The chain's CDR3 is CASSARGGSSYNSPLHF. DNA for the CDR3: TGTGCCAGCAGCGCAAGAGGGGGTAGCTCCTATAATTCACCCCTCCACTTT.

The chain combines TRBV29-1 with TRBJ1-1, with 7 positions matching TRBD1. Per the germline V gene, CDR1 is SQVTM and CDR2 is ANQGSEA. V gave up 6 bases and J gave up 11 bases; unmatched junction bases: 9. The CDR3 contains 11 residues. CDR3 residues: CSVRQGGDAFF. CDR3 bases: TGCAGCGTCCGACAGGGAGGAGATGCTTTCTTT.

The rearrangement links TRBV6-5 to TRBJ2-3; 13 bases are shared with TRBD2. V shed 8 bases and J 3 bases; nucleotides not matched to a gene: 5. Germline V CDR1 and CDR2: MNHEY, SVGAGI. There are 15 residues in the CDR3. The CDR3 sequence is CASALTSGGTDTQYF. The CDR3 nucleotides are TGTGCCAGCGCCCTGACTAGCGGGGGGACAGATACGCAGTATTTT.

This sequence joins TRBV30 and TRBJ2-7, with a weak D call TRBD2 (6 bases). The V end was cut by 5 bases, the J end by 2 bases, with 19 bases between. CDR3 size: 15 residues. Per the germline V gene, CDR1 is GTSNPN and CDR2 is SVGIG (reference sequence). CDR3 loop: CAWDSLGGETYEQYF. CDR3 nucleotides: TGTGCCTGGGACTCTCTTGGCGGGGAGACCTACGAGCAGTACTTC.